Each of the 10 T cell receptor beta chains below was sequenced from the same sample in a study of beta chain features in type 1 diabetes. Findings and limits, study-wide: In all four CD4+ subsets, TCRB CDR3 length was significantly, moderately reduced in type 1 diabetes.

These receptors have no known antigen. The isolated RNA, all of it, was reverse transcribed, so expressed TCRB transcripts were what got sequenced. Profiling relied on immunoSEQ multiplex PCR, and the TCRdb table lists in-frame clones only, not all of them. Of around 70,000 clones detected, approximately 47% appear once; the ten largest clones hold about 0.74%. Sequenced material: central memory CD4+ T cells from blood. These receptors were taken from a man aged 25 to 40 with type 1 diabetes.

The chain carries TRBV6-1 and TRBJ1-1; D might be TRBD1 (6 bases). Deletions cut 5 bases from V and 7 bases from J, with 14 bases between. Per the germline V gene, CDR1 is MNHNS and CDR2 is SASEGT. This CDR3 region has 13 residues. The CDR3 reads CASSFKDRNEAFF. The CDR3 region has the DNA TGTGCCAGCAGTTTCAAGGACAGAAATGAAGCTTTCTTT.

Judged by abundance, this clone is medium-sized (0.01 to 0.1%). The chain recombines TRBV30 with TRBJ2-3; 13 bases are a match to TRBD2. Germline V gene lookup returns CDR1 GTSNPN and CDR2 SVGIG (reference sequence). The CDR3 length is 16 residues. V was pared by 3 bases and J by 8 bases, with 11 bases of the junction left unmatched. The CDR3 loop reads CAWSLGLAGDIGTQYF. Written as DNA, the CDR3 is TGTGCCTGGAGCCTCGGACTAGCGGGAGATATTGGTACGCAGTATTTT.

This chain's CDR3 is CASTVGVQSSYNEQFF. The DNA of the CDR3 is TGCGCCAGCACCGTAGGGGTTCAGAGCTCCTACAATGAGCAGTTCTTC. The chain has TRBV5-1 and TRBJ2-1, with a tentative D call TRBD1 (5 bases). Trimming shortened V by 6 bases and J by 0 bases, and 16 bases separated the two germline ends. This CDR3 contains 16 residues. The germline V gene encodes CDR1 SGHRS and CDR2 YFSETQ.

The genes are TRBV19 and TRBJ2-1, with TRBD2 identical over 7 bases. CDR1 is LNHDA and CDR2 is SQIVND in the germline V gene (reference sequence). With 0 bases clipped from V and 0 bases from J, the junction kept 2 bases outside the gene matches. The CDR3 sequence is 16 residues long. CDR3 DNA sequence: TGTGCCAGTAGTATAGATACGGGGGGCTCCTACAATGAGCAGTTCTTC. Its translation: CASSIDTGGSYNEQFF.

This chain uses TRBV6-1 with TRBJ2-4; TRBD1 matches at 9 bases. The CDR3 length is 16 residues. Germline-derived CDR1 and CDR2 are MNHNS and SASEGT. Trimming removed 4 bases from V and 1 base from J; junction bases left unmatched: 5. The CDR3 protein is CASSGDRVGAKNIQYF. As DNA, the CDR3 is TGTGCCAGCAGTGGGGACAGGGTCGGGGCCAAAAACATTCAGTACTTC.

The chain uses TRBV5-5 and TRBJ1-5, with a weak D call TRBD1 (5 bases). Looked up from germline, CDR1 is SGHKS and CDR2 is YYEKEE (reference sequence). CDR3 length equals 15 residues. V shed 1 base and J shed 5 bases, with 13 bases lying between them. CDR3 sequence reads: CASSLSGRVDQPQHF. The CDR3 DNA is TGTGCCAGCAGCTTGTCCGGCAGGGTTGATCAGCCCCAGCATTTT.

CDR3 protein: CASSEGTGGAYGYTF. The CDR3 coding sequence is TGTGCCAGCAGTGAAGGAACAGGGGGGGCCTATGGCTACACCTTC. The chain recombines TRBV6-1 with TRBJ1-2; 8 nucleotides line up with TRBD1. J was trimmed by 4 bases and V by 1 base; bases with no gene match: 5. Per the germline V gene, CDR1 is MNHNS and CDR2 is SASEGT. The CDR3 covers 15 residues.

J is TRBJ1-1 and V is TRBV7-8; possibly TRBD1 for D (6 bases). V was cut by 5 bases and J by 8 bases, with 12 bases left in between. There are 12 residues in the CDR3. Germline assignment: CDR1 SGHVS and CDR2 FQNEAQ. In nucleotides, the CDR3 is TGTGCCAGCAGCCACAGGCAGGGGGAAGCTTTCTTT. Its protein product is CASSHRQGEAFF.

The CDR3 reads CASSQDGGKTGNTIYF. As DNA, the CDR3 is TGCGCCAGCAGCCAAGATGGGGGGAAGACTGGAAACACCATATATTTT. V gene TRBV4-1 combines with J gene TRBJ1-3; D might be TRBD1 (5 bases). The germline gives CDR1 MGHRA, CDR2 YSYEKL. The V end lost 0 bases, the J end lost 2 bases, and 11 bases lay between the germline ends. The CDR3 runs to 16 residues.

The rearrangement links TRBV5-5 to TRBJ2-1, with 9 bases identical to TRBD2. Germline lookup yields CDR1 SGHKS and CDR2 YYEKEE (reference sequence). The V gene end was trimmed by 0 bases and the J gene end by 2 bases; junction bases not matched to a gene: 3. This CDR3 contains 16 residues. As DNA, the CDR3 is TGTGCCAGCAGCTTGGGTAGCGGGGGAACCTACAATGAGCAGTTCTTC. This translates into CASSLGSGGTYNEQFF. Looking up the rest from reference TRBV5-5 and TRBJ2-1 gives the full variable domain: DAGVTQSPTHLIKTRGQQVTLRCSPISGHKSVSWYQQVLGQGPQFIFQYYEKEERGRGNFPDRFSARQFPNYSSELNVNALLLGDSALYLCASSLGSGGTYNEQFFGPGTRLTVL.